Following are 30 T cell receptor beta chains from one sample sequenced in a study of vaccination and CD4 T cells after COVID-19. The treatment denotes: approximately 9-day PBMC culture with coronavirus spike peptide pools or control peptides (ViraFEST assay). Antigens of these TCRs are unknown. With the Oncomine TCR Beta short-read assay, DNA from cultured CD4+ T cells was sequenced. MiXCR was run by TCRdb on the PCR reads, yielding one entry per CDR3 protein. The sample holds 7,500 to 10,000 distinct CDR3 sequences, approximately 24% seen once. The starting material was CD4+ T cells from blood, cultured in vitro, obtained after SARS-CoV-2 vaccination. These receptors were taken from a human donor who had recovered from COVID-19.

This clonotype was counted a few times. The J gene is TRBJ2-1, the V gene TRBV7-3; the D gene is possibly TRBD1 (6 bases). The germline gives CDR1 SGHTA, CDR2 FQGTGA. V dropped 4 bases and J dropped 6 bases, with 19 bases sitting between them. CDR3 length: 16 residues. CDR3 sequence reads: CASSSGPGHGRNEQFF. Written as DNA, the CDR3 is TGTGCCAGCAGCTCCGGCCCGGGACACGGGCGCAATGAGCAGTTCTTC.

The V gene is TRBV7-9, the J gene TRBJ2-7; 10 positions match TRBD1. Germline CDR1 is SEHNR and CDR2 is FQNEAQ (reference sequence). CDR3 length: 16 amino acids. After removal of 1 base from V and 1 base from J, the junction contained 4 bases not matched to a gene. The CDR3 DNA sequence: TGTGCCAGCAGCTTAGTAGGGACAGGGGATTCCTACGAGCAGTACTTC. Translating it yields CASSLVGTGDSYEQYF.

V and J are TRBV20-1 and TRBJ2-2; 9 bases are a match to TRBD2. CDR3 length equals 17 residues. J lost 3 bases, V lost 1 base, and 9 bases had no gene match. CDR1 is DFQATT, CDR2 SNEGSKA, per germline (reference sequence). As DNA, the CDR3 is TGCAGTGCTAGAGGCCTTAGCGGGAGCGGGGACACCGGGGAGCTGTTTTTT. This encodes CSARGLSGSGDTGELFF.

This clonotype was seen a few times. The chain couples TRBV7-6 to TRBJ1-1; D is perhaps TRBD1 (5 bases). Germline CDR1 SGHVS, CDR2 FNYEAQ. The length of the CDR3 is 15 residues. V was pared by 4 bases and J by 0 bases, with 12 bases between. CDR3 region: CASSSRGGVNTEAFF. CDR3 nucleotide sequence: TGTGCCAGCAGCTCCCGGGGGGGGGTGAACACTGAAGCTTTCTTT.

This clonotype has only a few counts. This sequence joins TRBV28 and TRBJ2-3; 9 bases map to TRBD2. V was pared by 2 bases and J by 2 bases, with 5 bases of the junction left unmatched. From germline, CDR1 is MDHEN and CDR2 SYDVKM. CDR3 length equals 16 residues. The CDR3 DNA is TGTGCCAGCAGTTTAAACCTAGCGGGAAACACAGATACGCAGTATTTT. Encoded protein: CASSLNLAGNTDTQYF.

In this sample, this clonotype turned up a few times. V is TRBV20-1 and J is TRBJ1-3; 7 bases line up with TRBD1. Germline assignment: CDR1 DFQATT and CDR2 SNEGSKA (reference sequence). The V and J ends lost 2 bases and 0 bases, in that order; junction bases with no gene match: 4. The CDR3 is 15 amino acids. The CDR3 loop is CSARWGQFSGNTIYF. CDR3 bases: TGCAGTGCTAGATGGGGACAGTTCTCTGGAAACACCATATATTTT.

The chain's CDR3 is CSVALVREQYF. The CDR3 DNA reads as TGCAGCGTTGCTCTAGTCCGCGAGCAGTACTTC. The chain carries TRBV29-1 and TRBJ2-7; no clear D gene. Germline loops: CDR1 SQVTM, CDR2 ANQGSEA. The CDR3 is made up of 11 amino acids. The germline V and J ends were trimmed by 4 bases and 6 bases, with 10 bases remaining between them.

This chain joins TRBV7-2 and TRBJ1-1, with D possibly matching TRBD1 (5 bases). This CDR3 is built from 16 residues. Looked up from germline, CDR1 is SGHTA and CDR2 is FQGNSA. The V and J ends lost 5 bases and 3 bases respectively, with 19 bases between them. As DNA, the CDR3 is TGTGCCAGCAGCCCAGGCCAGGGTCAAGGGTACACTGAAGCTTTCTTT. It is translated as CASSPGQGQGYTEAFF.

This clonotype was seen more than once but under ten times. The chain has TRBV4-1 and TRBJ1-5; D not resolved. V lost 0 bases and J lost 2, with 11 bases in between. The germline gives CDR1 MGHRA, CDR2 YSYEKL. This CDR3 region has 16 residues. In DNA form, the CDR3 reads TGCGCCAGCAGCCAAGATTTTAGGGCGGGCAATCAGCCCCAGCATTTT. Its protein product is CASSQDFRAGNQPQHF.

This clonotype has just a few counts. This sequence joins TRBV6-1 and TRBJ2-7, with TRBD1 matching 8 bases. The CDR3 is 14 amino acids. Germline CDR1 MNHNS, CDR2 SASEGT. The ends lost 6 bases at V and 4 bases at J; junction bases unmatched: 8. The CDR3 DNA is TGTGCCAGCAGATCGACAGGGGCGATATACGAGCAGTACTTC. Translation: CASRSTGAIYEQYF.

This clonotype has just a few counts. V usage is TRBV29-1 and J usage is TRBJ2-5; 11 bases line up with TRBD2. The CDR3 length is 15 residues. The trim removed 7 bases at V and 3 bases at J, leaving 10 bases unmatched. Germline lookup yields CDR1 SQVTM and CDR2 ANQGSEA. The CDR3 DNA sequence: TGCAGCGGGCGCCCGGGACTAGCGGTTAAAGAGACCCAGTACTTC. Translated, it gives CSGRPGLAVKETQYF.

The genes are TRBV18 and TRBJ1-5, with a possible D match to TRBD1 (6 bases). The germline gives CDR1 KGHSH, CDR2 LQKENI. The V and J ends lost 2 bases and 4 bases respectively, with 15 bases between them. This CDR3 contains 16 residues. The CDR3 DNA is TGTGCCAGCTCACCATGGGGCAGGGGTTCGAATCAGCCCCAGCATTTT. Its translation: CASSPWGRGSNQPQHF.

The gene calls are TRBV6-4 and TRBJ2-3; 7 bases match TRBD1. The CDR3 length is 14 residues. Per the germline V gene, CDR1 is MRHNA and CDR2 is SNTAGT. The ends lost 6 bases at V and 5 bases at J; junction bases unmatched: 8. CDR3 in amino acids: CASRLQGSGDTQYF. The CDR3 DNA is TGTGCCAGCAGACTACAGGGGTCGGGAGATACGCAGTATTTT.

This chain connects TRBV7-8 to TRBJ1-6, with D possibly being TRBD1 (5 bases). The V end lost 6 bases, the J end lost 0 bases, and 15 bases lay between the germline ends. CDR3 length: 17 residues. CDR1 and CDR2 from the germline V gene are SGHVS and FQNEAQ. DNA for the CDR3: TGTGCCAGCAGGTCCGAGGGGCTGAGCTCCTATAATTCACCCCTCCACTTT. It codes for CASRSEGLSSYNSPLHF.

This sequence joins TRBV29-1 and TRBJ1-2; D not certain. CDR1 and CDR2 from the germline V gene are SQVTM and ANQGSEA. Trimming stripped 6 bases from V and 1 base from J, with 12 bases between. This CDR3 comprises 13 residues. CDR3 in DNA: TGCAGCGTCTACCCTAGAAGTAACTATGGCTACACCTTC. This translates into CSVYPRSNYGYTF.

This clonotype came up a few times. The chain joins TRBV7-2 to TRBJ1-2; the D is unclear. V shed 0 bases and J shed 7 bases, with 6 bases lying between them. Germline lookup yields CDR1 SGHTA and CDR2 FQGNSA. CDR3 size: 12 residues. CDR3 protein: CASSLAGSGYTF. The CDR3 nucleotides read TGTGCCAGCAGCTTAGCAGGGAGTGGCTACACCTTC.

This clonotype is medium-sized within its sample. The gene calls are TRBV6-5 and TRBJ1-5; unclear D gene. The CDR3 covers 15 residues. Germline CDR1 is MNHEY and CDR2 is SVGAGI. Trimming shortened V by 0 bases and J by 1 base, and 7 bases separated the two germline ends. As DNA, the CDR3 is TGTGCCAGCAGTTACTCTGCCGTGAGCAATCAGCCCCAGCATTTT. Residues: CASSYSAVSNQPQHF.

This chain connects TRBV28 to TRBJ1-5; possible D gene TRBD1, 5 bases. Trimming shortened V by 8 bases and J by 3 bases, and 17 bases separated the two germline ends. CDR1 MDHEN and CDR2 SYDVKM come from the germline V gene. The CDR3 is 15 residues long. The CDR3 here is CASRHGTGVNQPQHF. For the CDR3, the DNA is TGTGCCAGCCGGCACGGGACGGGAGTCAATCAGCCCCAGCATTTT. The variable domain in full, completed from reference TRBV28 and TRBJ1-5, reads DVKVTQSSRYLVKRTGEKVFLECVQDMDHENMFWYRQDPGLGLRLIYFSYDVKMKEKGDIPEGYSVSREKKERFSLILESASTNQTSMYLCASRHGTGVNQPQHFGDGTRLSIL.

This chain connects TRBV19 to TRBJ1-1; possibly TRBD1 for D (5 bases). The CDR3 length is 14 residues. The V end was cut by 4 bases, the J end by 1 base, with 10 bases between. Germline V lookup: CDR1 LNHDA, CDR2 SQIVND (reference sequence). The CDR3 nucleotides read TGTGCCAGTAGTACGGGACGGGGGAACACTGAAGCTTTCTTT. This sequence encodes CASSTGRGNTEAFF.

This clonotype was seen a single time. The V gene is TRBV29-1, the J gene TRBJ2-5; unclear D gene. V lost 3 bases to trimming and J lost 2 bases, with 7 bases between them. The CDR3 has 12 amino acids. CDR1 and CDR2 from the germline V gene are SQVTM and ANQGSEA. CDR3 sequence (DNA): TGCAGCGTTGATGGGCAGCAAGAGACCCAGTACTTC. Translated: CSVDGQQETQYF.

The rearrangement links TRBV5-4 to TRBJ1-1, with D unresolved. Germline lookup yields CDR1 SGHNT and CDR2 YYREEE (reference sequence). This CDR3 region has 14 residues. Trimming took 9 bases from V and 0 from J, leaving 15 bases between them. The CDR3 reads CATKPPGMNTEAFF. The CDR3 DNA follows: TGTGCCACCAAGCCGCCCGGGATGAACACTGAAGCTTTCTTT.

This clonotype was observed a handful of times. The chain carries TRBV6-1 and TRBJ2-7; 9 bases agree with TRBD1. There are 14 residues in the CDR3. The germline CDR1 and CDR2 sequences are MNHNS and SASEGT. With 5 bases clipped from V and 4 bases from J, the junction kept 6 bases outside the gene matches. CDR3 bases: TGTGCCAGCAGTCCGGGACAGGGTCTATACGAGCAGTACTTC. Translated, it gives CASSPGQGLYEQYF.

This clonotype turned up a few times. This chain connects TRBV28 to TRBJ2-3, with TRBD1 identical over 10 bases. The CDR3 spans 16 residues. CDR1 and CDR2 (germline): MDHEN, SYDVKM. The V and J ends lost 4 bases and 4 bases, in that order; junction bases with no gene match: 8. CDR3 residues: CASSSPGTGDSDTQYF. The DNA of the CDR3 is TGTGCCAGCAGTTCCCCCGGGACAGGGGATTCAGATACGCAGTATTTT.

The sample holds a few counts of this clonotype. The chain is built from TRBV28 and TRBJ1-5, with D hard to call. Germline assignment: CDR1 MDHEN and CDR2 SYDVKM. With 6 bases removed from V and 7 bases from J, the gap between germline ends came to 22 bases. The CDR3 is 16 residues long. The CDR3 spells CASSFPFRRAGQPQHF. Here the CDR3 DNA reads TGTGCCAGCAGCTTTCCCTTCCGTCGAGCGGGCCAGCCCCAGCATTTT.

The rearrangement links TRBV14 to TRBJ1-2; D uncertain. CDR3 size: 12 residues. V lost 4 bases to trimming and J lost 7 bases, with 10 bases between them. Germline-derived CDR1 and CDR2 are SGHDN and FVKESK. This CDR3 is CASSPVVGGYTF. CDR3 DNA sequence: TGTGCCAGCAGCCCCGTCGTCGGTGGCTACACCTTC.

The genes are TRBV19 and TRBJ1-5; D gene unclear. V dropped 1 base and J dropped 0 bases, with 7 bases sitting between them. This CDR3 spans 15 amino acids. Germline CDR1 reads LNHDA; CDR2 reads SQIVND (reference sequence). The DNA for the CDR3 is TGTGCCAGTAGTATAGGCAGATATAGCAATCAGCCCCAGCATTTT. Its protein product is CASSIGRYSNQPQHF. The whole variable domain, remainder taken from reference TRBV19 and TRBJ1-5, is DGGITQSPKYLFRKEGQNVTLSCEQNLNHDAMYWYRQDPGQGLRLIYYSQIVNDFQKGDIAEGYSVSREKKESFPLTVTSAQKNPTAFYLCASSIGRYSNQPQHFGDGTRLSIL.

In its sample, this clonotype ranks as medium-sized (0.01 to 0.1%). This chain's CDR3 is CSARDILGETKQGYTF. CDR3 nucleotide sequence: TGCAGTGCTAGAGATATCTTGGGCGAGACTAAACAGGGCTACACCTTC. The chain has TRBV20-1 and TRBJ1-2; no clear D. This CDR3 contains 16 residues. V was clipped by 0 bases and J by 8 bases, with 22 bases between them. CDR1 and CDR2 (germline): DFQATT, SNEGSKA (reference sequence).

This clonotype was seen only a few times. The chain combines TRBV20-1 with TRBJ2-4; 10 bases fit TRBD1. The V segment lost 5 bases and the J segment 0 bases; nucleotides outside the gene matches: 13. The CDR3 loop spans 18 amino acids. The V gene's germline CDR1 is DFQATT and CDR2 SNEGSKA (reference sequence). CDR3 in amino acids: CSASPGQGFFLAKNIQYF. CDR3 DNA sequence: TGCAGTGCTTCTCCGGGACAGGGGTTTTTCCTAGCCAAAAACATTCAGTACTTC.

This rearrangement joins TRBV28 to TRBJ1-1; tentatively, D is TRBD1 (5 bases). Germline lookup yields CDR1 MDHEN and CDR2 SYDVKM. This CDR3 is built from 14 residues. V was trimmed by 7 bases and J by 6 bases, leaving 18 bases between them. Written as DNA, the CDR3 is TGTGCCAGCAACATGGGGGGATTCGGGGCTGAAGCTTTCTTT. It yields the protein CASNMGGFGAEAFF.

This chain links TRBV11-2 with TRBJ1-1, with a weak D call TRBD1 (5 bases). The V gene lost 5 bases and the J gene lost 5 bases, with 15 bases spanning the gap. The CDR3 length is 14 residues. The germline gives CDR1 SGHAT, CDR2 FQNNGV. This CDR3 reads CASSRGGRTTEAFF. CDR3 nucleotides: TGTGCCAGCAGCCGTGGGGGACGAACAACTGAAGCTTTCTTT.